Below, 17 T cell receptor beta chains from the same sample are listed, as sequenced in a study of blood T cells in healthy people across ages. The use of a sample-barcoded 5' primer and a J-beta primer mix characterized a second PCR of about 7 to 12 cycles. TCRdb recomputed calls from the 5' RACE reads with MiXCR, one row per CDR3 protein. The sample has under 2 million distinct CDR3 sequences; 30% to 35% are singletons. The specimen was blood. Receptors originate from a woman in her twenties or thirties in good health.

This clonotype was found a few times. V gene TRBV3-1 combines with J gene TRBJ2-7; tentatively, D is TRBD2 (6 bases). This CDR3 has 17 amino acids. The ends were cut back, 2 bases at V and 0 bases at J, with 17 bases in the middle. CDR1 and CDR2 from the germline V gene are LGHDT and YNNKEL (reference sequence). CDR3 nucleotides: TGTGCCAGCAGCCAAAGGCGGGGACCAGCGGGCTCCTACGAGCAGTACTTC. As protein: CASSQRRGPAGSYEQYF.

The CDR3 loop reads CAWSVQGLEQYF. The CDR3 nucleotides read TGTGCCTGGAGTGTACAGGGTCTCGAGCAGTACTTC. This chain connects TRBV30 to TRBJ2-7; possibly TRBD1 for D (6 bases). CDR3 length equals 12 residues. Trimming stripped 0 bases from V and 6 bases from J, with 9 bases between. CDR1 is GTSNPN, CDR2 SVGIG, per germline (reference sequence).

This clonotype was counted between two and nine times. The chain uses TRBV30 and TRBJ1-1; D ambiguous. This CDR3 is built from 13 residues. V lost 0 bases to trimming and J lost 11 bases, with 16 bases between them. Per the germline V gene, CDR1 is GTSNPN and CDR2 is SVGIG (reference sequence). The CDR3 is CAWSVGTVKNAFF. The CDR3, as DNA: TGTGCCTGGAGTGTAGGCACCGTTAAGAACGCTTTCTTT.

The rearrangement uses TRBV15 and TRBJ1-5, with 12 nucleotides matching TRBD1. This CDR3 is 19 amino acids long. The J segment lost 1 base and the V segment lost 3 bases, leaving 10 bases of the junction unmatched. The germline V gene encodes CDR1 LNHNV and CDR2 YYDKDF (reference sequence). The CDR3 nucleotides read TGTGCCACCAGCAGGAGACCGGGACAGGGGGCGGTAAGCAATCAGCCCCAGCATTTT. Its translation: CATSRRPGQGAVSNQPQHF. Full variable domain (rest looked up from reference TRBV15 and TRBJ1-5): DAMVIQNPRYQVTQFGKPVTLSCSQTLNHNVMYWYQQKSSQAPKLLFHYYDKDFNNEADTPDNFQSRRPNTSFCFLDIRSPGLGDTAMYLCATSRRPGQGAVSNQPQHFGDGTRLSIL.

The chain has TRBV21-1 and TRBJ1-5; the D call TRBD1 from the table was never checked on the DNA. TRBV21-1 is given as a pseudogene. CDR3 length: 16 amino acids. This CDR3 is CASSKDVGADCQPQHF. The CDR3 DNA follows: TGTGCCAGCAGCAAAGACGTGGGCGCGGATTGTCAGCCCCAGCATTTT.

The gene calls are TRBV18 and TRBJ1-2; the match to TRBD1 covers 8 bases. Germline values: CDR1 KGHSH, CDR2 LQKENI. The V and J ends lost 6 bases and 5 bases, in that order; junction bases with no gene match: 11. The CDR3 has 15 amino acids. The CDR3 DNA reads TGTGCCAGCTCTATCCCGGGACAGGCCTTATATGGCTACACCTTC. This sequence encodes CASSIPGQALYGYTF.

The chain joins TRBV27 to TRBJ2-2, with TRBD2 matching 9 bases. The CDR3 is 14 residues long. J lost 6 bases, V lost 5 bases, and 4 bases had no gene match. Germline values: CDR1 MNHEY, CDR2 SMNVEV (reference sequence). As DNA, the CDR3 is TGTGCCAGCAGTCCGGGGACTAGCTCCGGGGAGCTGTTTTTT. Protein product: CASSPGTSSGELFF.

This clonotype appeared a few times. The CDR3 bases are TGCGCCAGCAGCTTGGCTAGCGGGAAGGGAGATACGCAGTATTTT. Amino acid sequence: CASSLASGKGDTQYF. The chain has TRBV5-1 and TRBJ2-3; 9 nucleotides match TRBD2. This CDR3 is built from 15 residues. CDR1 is SGHRS, CDR2 YFSETQ, per germline. V trimming: 0 bases; J trimming: 5 bases; junction bases outside the gene matches: 4.

The rearrangement joins TRBV5-1 to TRBJ2-1; 15 nucleotides match TRBD2. Germline lookup yields CDR1 SGHRS and CDR2 YFSETQ. This CDR3 is 16 amino acids long. V dropped 3 bases and J dropped 6; count of bases not matched to a gene: 4. The CDR3 is CASSWGGLAGGNEQFF. The DNA of the CDR3 is TGCGCCAGCAGCTGGGGGGGACTAGCGGGAGGCAATGAGCAGTTCTTC. The full variable domain, in which reference TRBV5-1 and TRBJ2-1 provide the parts outside the CDR3, is KAGVTQTPRYLIKTRGQQVTLSCSPISGHRSVSWYQQTPGQGLQFLFEYFSETQRNKGNFPGRFSGRQFSNSRSEMNVSTLELGDSALYLCASSWGGLAGGNEQFFGPGTRLTVL.

In DNA form, the CDR3 reads TGTGCCAGCAGCTCGGAGGGCGGTGGAAATCAGCCCCAGCATTTT. It yields the protein CASSSEGGGNQPQHF. This sequence joins TRBV7-9 and TRBJ1-5; no definite D call. CDR1 and CDR2 (germline): SEHNR, FQNEAQ (reference sequence). The CDR3 length is 15 residues. Trimming cost V 4 bases and J 4 bases, with 14 bases left between them.

This clonotype was counted only a few times. The chain recombines TRBV6-5 with TRBJ2-7; 13 bases line up with TRBD2. V was pared by 4 bases and J by 0 bases, with 9 bases of the junction left unmatched. The CDR3 runs to 18 residues. Germline-derived CDR1 and CDR2 are MNHEY and SVGAGI. The CDR3 protein is CASSFDRGTSGASYEQYF. The CDR3 DNA reads TGTGCCAGCAGTTTCGACAGGGGGACTAGCGGGGCCTCCTACGAGCAGTACTTC.

The chain combines TRBV9 with TRBJ2-7; D is possibly TRBD1 or TRBD2 (5 bases each). There are 16 residues in the CDR3. The V gene lost 0 bases and the J gene lost 6 bases, with 19 bases spanning the gap. CDR1 and CDR2 (germline): SGDLS, YYNGEE. The CDR3 protein is CASSVGAGPIGGEQYF. The CDR3 DNA sequence: TGTGCCAGCAGCGTAGGGGCAGGCCCCATTGGGGGCGAGCAGTACTTC.

The chain is built from TRBV4-1 and TRBJ2-2, with 12 bases lining up with TRBD1. With V trimmed by 3 bases and J by 6 bases, 5 bases remained unmatched. The length of the CDR3 is 16 residues. The germline V gene encodes CDR1 MGHRA and CDR2 YSYEKL. The CDR3: CASSQPGTGGSGELFF. CDR3 in DNA: TGCGCCAGCAGCCAGCCGGGGACAGGGGGCTCCGGGGAGCTGTTTTTT.

The chain links TRBV12-3 or TRBV12-4 to TRBJ2-3; the D gene is possibly TRBD1 (7 bases). Trimming took off 6 bases at V and 13 bases at J, with 20 bases between the two ends. The CDR3 covers 13 residues. In DNA form, the CDR3 reads TGTGCCAGCAGCCTCGCGGGGACAGATGCGGAGTATTTT. Encoded protein: CASSLAGTDAEYF.

The J gene is TRBJ2-7, the V gene TRBV3-1, with 7 nucleotides matching TRBD1. Germline V gene data show CDR1 as LGHDT and CDR2 as YNNKEL (reference sequence). V lost 3 bases, J lost 9 bases, and 5 bases stayed unmatched. This CDR3 is built from 12 residues. CDR3 sequence: CASSHRQGRQYF. The CDR3 DNA reads as TGTGCCAGCAGCCACCGACAGGGAAGGCAGTACTTC.

The chain recombines TRBV24-1 with TRBJ1-2; D ambiguous. Trimming left V 9 bases short and J 5 bases short, with 15 bases between. The CDR3 has 13 amino acids. Germline values: CDR1 KGHDR, CDR2 SFDVKD. DNA of the CDR3: TGTGCCACCTTCGGTGAGGGTTGGTATGGCTACACCTTC. Amino acid sequence: CATFGEGWYGYTF.

The table lists this clonotype with a few counts. This chain links TRBV15 with TRBJ1-2; 8 bases are a match to TRBD1. V shed 5 bases, J shed 0 bases, and the junction held 8 bases outside the gene matches. CDR1 is LNHNV and CDR2 is YYDKDF in the germline V gene (reference sequence). This CDR3 has 16 residues. CDR3 residues: CATSVGTGTANYGYTF. The CDR3 region has the DNA TGTGCCACCAGCGTCGGGACAGGTACAGCTAACTATGGCTACACCTTC.